A selection of T cell receptor beta chains follows, all from one sample in a study of blood T cell repertoires in COVID-19. Sequenced by immunoSEQ multiplex PCR; TCRdb stores in-frame clones only, minus some. Of under 400,000 clones in the sample, 88% were seen once. Input material: PBMCs or T cells enriched from blood (not recorded which). Receptors originate from a woman in her 30s who had been exposed to COVID-19. Both conserved end residues are part of each CDR3. Fields, in order: CDR3 length, D gene, clone size, V gene, J gene, CDR3 protein, CDR3 DNA. A D gene is named only where the DNA matches it firmly. Not all rows give a size; the values are once, few, many and, for expanded clones, a class.

>13|TRBD2|NA|TRBV5-1|TRBJ2-2
CASKRGSAGELFF
TGCGCCAGCAAGCGCGGGAGCGCCGGGGAGCTGTTTTTT
>13|NA|NA|TRBV5-1|TRBJ2-7
CASSSGVLGEQYF
TGCGCCAGCAGCTCGGGGGTTTTGGGCGAGCAGTACTTC
>11|NA|NA|TRBV29-1|TRBJ2-7
CSVERGYEQYF
TGCAGCGTTGAAAGGGGCTACGAGCAGTACTTC
>13|TRBD2|NA|TRBV29-1|TRBJ2-1
CSVVPAGYNEQFF
TGCAGCGTTGTACCAGCGGGATACAATGAGCAGTTCTTC
>16|NA|once|TRBV6-2/TRBV6-3|TRBJ1-2
CASSSTDSPVNYGYTF
TGTGCCAGCAGTTCCACCGACAGCCCAGTTAACTATGGCTACACCTTC
>19|TRBD2|once|TRBV7-2|TRBJ2-1
CASSAYGPRGGPTYNEQFF
TGTGCCAGCAGCGCATACGGTCCCCGGGGGGGGCCCACCTACAATGAGCAGTTCTTC
>18|TRBD1|NA|TRBV2|TRBJ1-1
CASIWDRVSRRMNTEAFF
TGTGCCAGCATTTGGGACAGGGTGTCCCGGAGGATGAACACTGAAGCTTTCTTT
>13|TRBD1|once|TRBV10-1|TRBJ2-1
CASSQTGFDEQFF
TGCGCCAGCAGTCAGACAGGGTTCGACGAGCAGTTCTTC
>13|TRBD2|NA|TRBV29-1|TRBJ2-3
CSVDGGSTDTQYF
TGCAGCGTTGACGGGGGGAGCACAGATACGCAGTATTTT
>16|TRBD2|NA|TRBV7-9|TRBJ2-1
CASSLDSASGRNEQFF
TGTGCCAGCAGCTTAGACTCGGCTAGCGGGAGGAATGAGCAGTTCTTC
>14|NA|NA|TRBV27|TRBJ2-7
CASSFHLPTKEQYF
TGTGCCAGCAGTTTCCACCTTCCTACGAAAGAGCAGTACTTC
>15|NA|once|TRBV19|TRBJ1-5
CASSGGHFSNQPQHF
TGTGCCAGTAGTGGGGGACACTTTAGCAATCAGCCCCAGCATTTT
>15|NA|NA|TRBV18|TRBJ1-5
CASSPRQGFNQPQHF
TGTGCCAGCTCACCAAGGCAGGGTTTCAATCAGCCCCAGCATTTT
>13|NA|NA|TRBV6-5|TRBJ2-7
CATRGAFTYEQYF
TGTGCCACCAGGGGGGCTTTTACCTACGAGCAGTACTTC
>20|TRBD2|NA|TRBV9|TRBJ2-1
CASSAPGGLAVLSIYNEQFF
TGTGCCAGCAGCGCCCCCGGGGGACTAGCGGTTCTATCAATCTACAATGAGCAGTTCTTC
>12|NA|NA|TRBV30|TRBJ1-2
CAQLGPGNGYTF
TGTGCCCAATTGGGGCCCGGAAATGGCTACACCTTC
>13|NA|NA|TRBV24-1|TRBJ2-3
CATSDSGTDTQYF
TGTGCCACCAGTGATTCCGGCACAGATACGCAGTATTTT
>17|TRBD2|once|TRBV7-9|TRBJ2-7
CASSTPAAGGHSYEQYF
TGTGCCAGCAGCACCCCGGCAGCGGGAGGCCACTCCTACGAGCAGTACTTC
>15|TRBD1|NA|TRBV7-3|TRBJ2-1
CASSRFGQGVNEQFF
TGTGCCAGCAGCCGATTCGGACAGGGGGTAAATGAGCAGTTCTTC
>16|TRBD2|NA|TRBV6-5|TRBJ2-1
CASSYSGGSSYNEQFF
TGTGCCAGCAGTTACTCGGGCGGGAGCTCCTACAATGAGCAGTTCTTC
>13|NA|NA|TRBV5-4|TRBJ2-5
CASSTNGGETQYF
TGTGCCAGCAGCACTAACGGCGGAGAGACCCAGTACTTC
>17|TRBD2|NA|TRBV24-1|TRBJ2-3
CATSDPQAGGRADTQYF
TGTGCCACCAGTGACCCTCAAGCGGGAGGGCGGGCAGATACGCAGTATTTT
>16|TRBD2|NA|TRBV2|TRBJ2-1
CASSPHLAGGPNEQFF
TGTGCCAGCAGCCCCCATTTAGCGGGAGGGCCTAACGAGCAGTTCTTC
>15|NA|NA|TRBV5-1|TRBJ2-1
CASSLGAPRHNEQFF
TGCGCCAGCAGCTTAGGGGCCCCCAGGCACAATGAGCAGTTCTTC
>14|NA|once|TRBV15|TRBJ1-1
CATSLGGENTEAFF
TGTGCCACCAGCCTCGGGGGGGAGAACACTGAAGCTTTCTTT
>18|NA|NA|TRBV28|TRBJ2-7
CASSHPGTFHIGIYEQYF
TGTGCCAGCAGTCATCCCGGGACATTTCACATAGGGATCTACGAGCAGTACTTC
>11|TRBD2|NA|TRBV29-1|TRBJ2-7
CSVSGSYEQYF
TGCAGCGTTAGCGGGAGTTACGAGCAGTACTTC
>15|TRBD1|NA|TRBV6-5|TRBJ1-5
CASIDEGARNQPQHF
TGTGCCAGCATCGACGAGGGGGCGAGAAATCAGCCCCAGCATTTT
>14|NA|NA|TRBV5-1|TRBJ1-2
CASSSGTGPYGYTF
TGCGCCAGCAGCTCTGGTACAGGCCCCTATGGCTACACCTTC
>15|NA|NA|TRBV9|TRBJ1-1
CASSVDLGGNTEAFF
TGTGCCAGCAGCGTAGATTTGGGGGGGAACACTGAAGCTTTCTTT
>14|NA|NA|TRBV3-1/TRBV3-2|TRBJ2-5
CASSQQAVGETQYF
TGTGCCAGCAGCCAACAAGCGGTGGGGGAGACCCAGTACTTC
>13|NA|NA|TRBV5-6|TRBJ2-7
CASSLGGLDEQYF
TGTGCCAGCAGCTTGGGGGGGCTGGACGAGCAGTACTTC
>13|TRBD1|once|TRBV13|TRBJ1-2
CASGTGTGVGYTF
TGTGCCAGCGGGACCGGGACAGGGGTCGGCTACACCTTC
>14|NA|NA|TRBV20-1|TRBJ2-4
CSASLQGRQNIQYF
TGCAGTGCTAGTCTCCAGGGGCGGCAAAACATTCAGTACTTC
>13|TRBD2|once|TRBV25-1|TRBJ2-7
CASSLSEGLGLLF
TGTGCCAGCAGCCTCTCGGAGGGACTAGGGCTTCTCTTC
>16|NA|NA|TRBV7-6|TRBJ2-7
CASSLALMGRGYEQYF
TGTGCCAGCAGCTTAGCGCTAATGGGCAGGGGCTACGAGCAGTACTTC
>13|NA|NA|TRBV28|TRBJ1-4
CASSIQRGEKLFF
TGTGCCAGCAGTATCCAACGGGGTGAAAAACTGTTTTTT
>15|TRBD2|NA|TRBV3-1/TRBV3-2|TRBJ2-5
CASSPPGLARETQYF
TGTGCCAGCAGCCCACCGGGACTAGCTCGGGAGACCCAGTACTTC
>17|TRBD2|NA|TRBV7-2|TRBJ2-5
CASSHPRGTSSYETQYF
TGTGCCAGCAGCCACCCCCGGGGGACTAGCAGTTACGAGACCCAGTACTTC
>14|NA|NA|TRBV18|TRBJ2-1
CASSPPTGVNEQFF
TGTGCCAGCTCACCACCTACAGGTGTAAATGAGCAGTTCTTC
>13|NA|NA|TRBV6-9|TRBJ1-1
CASSYVANTEAFF
TGTGCCAGCAGTTACGTGGCGAACACTGAAGCTTTCTTT
>15|TRBD1|NA|TRBV5-1|TRBJ2-5
CASSTTGGGLETQYF
TGCGCCAGCAGCACCACAGGGGGCGGGCTAGAGACCCAGTACTTC
>13|NA|NA|TRBV6-4|TRBJ2-2
CASSESDTGELFF
TGTGCCAGCAGTGAGAGCGACACCGGGGAGCTGTTTTTT
>18|TRBD2|NA|TRBV7-3|TRBJ2-1
CASSPSGLAVYSYNEQFF
TGTGCCAGCAGCCCCTCGGGACTAGCGGTATACTCCTACAATGAGCAGTTCTTC
>15|TRBD2|NA|TRBV28|TRBJ2-5
CASGVPSGMRETQYF
TGTGCCAGCGGAGTACCTAGCGGGATGCGAGAGACCCAGTACTTC